The 3 T cell receptor beta chains given below trace back to one sample, sequenced in a study of cytomegalovirus exposure and HLA in healthy donors (dated 2017 in TCRdb). Library preparation employed the immunoSEQ multiplex PCR assay. The multiplex PCR relied on a mix of 60 forward primers for TCR Vbeta segments and 13 reverse primers for TCR Jbeta segments. As stored in TCRdb, this immuneACCESS dataset retains in-frame rearrangements with V and J assigned. A fraction of the clones does not appear; measured against another copy, unresolved V genes explain less than half of the discrepancy, and the remainder lacks a known reason. Across this sample there are 200,000 or so clones, with around 83% seen only once. 2.7% of the sample is taken by the ten largest. Sequencing was performed on PBMCs. These receptors were collected from a woman in her thirties or forties in good health and CMV-seronegative.

Points on this clone: An end of the junction does not agree with germline; a read error may underlie this. CDR3 loop: CAWRNDDRIGGYTF. DNA for the CDR3: TGTGCCTGGAGAAATGATGACAGGATCGGTGGCTACACCTTT. The rearrangement joins TRBV30 to TRBJ1-2; weak D call: TRBD1 (6 bases). The CDR3 runs 14 residues. Germline values: CDR1 GTSNPN, CDR2 SVGIG (reference sequence).

This clone was counted only a few times. This chain joins TRBV4-1 and TRBJ1-2; the D gene is possibly TRBD1 (6 bases). Trimming took 1 base from V and 6 from J, leaving 12 bases between them. The CDR3 is 14 residues long. CDR1 MGHRA and CDR2 YSYEKL come from the germline V gene. Here the CDR3 reads CASSQGYRVDGYTF. DNA for the CDR3: TGCGCCAGCAGCCAAGGATACAGGGTGGATGGCTACACCTTC.

This chain links TRBV30 with TRBJ2-6, with D possibly matching TRBD2 (7 bases). This CDR3 has 15 residues. V gave up 5 bases and J gave up 2 bases, with 13 bases separating them. Germline CDR1 GTSNPN, CDR2 SVGIG (reference sequence). This chain's CDR3 is CAWGRGGAGANVLTF. The CDR3 DNA reads as TGTGCCTGGGGTAGGGGGGGCGCTGGGGCCAACGTCCTGACTTTC.